The sample holds many counts of the clone carrying this T cell receptor beta chain. The entry originates in a study of regulatory T cells in long-lasting Graves disease. The ends were cut back, 1 base at V and 1 base at J, with 20 bases in the middle. CDR1 is MNHNS, CDR2 SASEGT, per germline. The CDR3 sequence is 18 residues long. Building the TCR beta libraries relied on iRepertoire HTBI primers, and CDR3 regions underwent Arm-PCR. TCRdb re-derived calls from the multiplex PCR reads in MiXCR, one entry per CDR3 protein. The table has 350,000 to 500,000 distinct CDR3 sequences, approximately 16% seen once. Time point: newly diagnosed GD, antithyroid drugs for less than 3 months. PBMCs were the source of the RNA used for TCR sequencing. This same sample was also taken into another study, of T cells in Graves' hyperthyroidism and ophthalmopathy.

This chain links TRBV6-1 with TRBJ2-7; possibly TRBD1 for D (6 bases). The specimen was peripheral blood mononuclear cells (PBMCs), collected at new diagnosis, from a patient treated with antithyroid drugs. The TCR comes from a young woman with Graves disease. CDR3 nucleotides: TGTGCCAGCAGTGAAGGTGACAGGTTGACCGTAGTTTCCTACGAGCAGTACTTC. Translated, it gives CASSEGDRLTVVSYEQYF.